This T cell receptor beta chain was identified in a study of blood T cells in healthy people across ages. With a J-beta primer mix and a sample-barcoded 5' primer, a second PCR ran about 7 to 11 cycles. All samples gave at least 2.5 million CDR3-containing paired-end reads. TCRdb reprocessed the 5' RACE reads with MiXCR, giving one entry per CDR3 protein. The sample has fewer than 2,000,000 distinct CDR3 sequences; 34% are singletons. J gave up 7 bases and V 5 bases, and 10 bases lay outside the gene matches. The length of the CDR3 is 13 residues. The V gene's germline CDR1 is SQVTM and CDR2 ANQGSEA. Note on this clonotype: Its antigen is not known.

PBMCs numbering at least 6 million were isolated per sample. General study findings and limits: As naive T cell percentage varied, TCR beta diversity correlated strongly with it. Using unsorted PBMCs precluded a conclusive naive versus antigen-experienced comparison.

The specimen sequenced was blood. This clonotype was sampled from a woman younger than 45 in good health. This chain uses TRBV29-1 with TRBJ1-1; TRBD1 matches 7 bases. The CDR3 protein is CSVYKQGPLEAFF. CDR3 sequence (DNA): TGCAGCGTTTATAAACAGGGGCCCCTTGAAGCTTTCTTT.